This T cell receptor (beta chain) comes out of a study of shared clonotypes between healthy human individuals. Study-level background: Aged 18 to 49, the donors were a couple of women and a few men. Study-level results: How much donors shared clonotypes was expected to be affected by sequencing depth. Memory subsets had estimated richness that was generally smaller than that of naive subsets.

Germline loops: CDR1 KGHSH, CDR2 LQKENI. Trimming pared 5 bases from V and 3 bases from J, leaving 19 bases between. The CDR3 consists of 16 residues. With respect to this clone: The antigen remains unidentified.

Template for every sorted-subset replicate PCR totaled 150 to 250 ng DNA, approximately 30,000 T cell genomes. Using immunoSEQ multiplex PCR, the repertoire was profiled, and TCRdb retains in-frame clones only, with some absent. The table lists about 700,000 clones, under 80% of them singletons, with 1.7% in the top ten. Source material: memory CD4+ T cells sorted from blood. Regarding subset: CD45RA-negative fraction. The receptor's source is a woman aged 25 to 39 in good health. The chain recombines TRBV18 with TRBJ1-1; possibly TRBD1 for D (6 bases). The CDR3 spells CASSEGSQGWDTEAFF. CDR3 sequence (DNA): TGTGCCAGCTCAGAGGGGTCACAGGGATGGGACACTGAAGCTTTCTTT.